This TCR beta chain was documented in a study of blood T cell repertoires in COVID-19. The CDR3 is 14 residues long. Per the germline V gene, CDR1 is MDHEN and CDR2 is SYDVKM. V lost 1 base and J lost 4; bases outside the gene matches: 1. A PCR-confirmed or clinician-diagnosed COVID-19 case had contacted exposed participants within 2 weeks of entry. Authors' data handling: Amplification of reference gene primers provided the estimated nucleated cell counts. Profiling relied on immunoSEQ multiplex PCR, and the TCRdb table lists in-frame clones only, not all of them. V and J calls and clone size are given by that table; D and trimming were obtained from the DNA. Altogether some 320,000 clones are present, 85% being singletons, with the ten largest covering around 1.9%.

The receptor was isolated from a woman aged 25 to 39 who had been exposed to COVID-19. The chain combines TRBV28 with TRBJ1-3, with 7 bases fitting TRBD1. Sequenced material: PBMCs or T cells enriched from blood (not recorded which). CDR3 coding DNA: TGTGCCAGCAGTTTATCAGGGGGAGGAAACACCATATATTTT. Its protein is CASSLSGGGNTIYF.